This note documents a single T cell receptor beta chain sequence. Its cognate antigen is unknown. The data are from a study of naive and memory T cell subsets. The study, taken as a whole, reports: Possibly reflecting memory cells re-expressing CD45RA, a few larger clonotypes occurred in naive repertoires, especially CD8. Between naive and memory subsets, TCR abundance power law exponents differed. Each distinct alpha or beta sequence counts as one clonotype.

Two oligonucleotides, mixed equimolar, formed the beta constant-region primer covering TRBC1 and TRBC2. Four rounds of PCR amplified the ligated cDNA using nested alpha and beta constant-region primers plus SP2. TCRdb reprocessed the UMI-ligation and nested PCR reads with MiXCR, giving one entry per CDR3 protein. This table holds over 110,000 distinct CDR3 sequences, under 25% found once. This receptor was taken from a human donor in good health. The sequencing sample was made of naive CD8+ T cells from blood.

CDR3 sequence: CASSPGLAVYEQYF. The CDR3 DNA reads TGTGCCAGTAGCCCGGGACTAGCGGTCTACGAGCAGTACTTC. The chain uses TRBV19 and TRBJ2-7; TRBD2 aligns across 11 bases. The CDR3 covers 14 residues. V dropped 6 bases and J dropped 3; count of bases not matched to a gene: 4. Germline CDR1 reads LNHDA; CDR2 reads SQIVND (reference sequence).